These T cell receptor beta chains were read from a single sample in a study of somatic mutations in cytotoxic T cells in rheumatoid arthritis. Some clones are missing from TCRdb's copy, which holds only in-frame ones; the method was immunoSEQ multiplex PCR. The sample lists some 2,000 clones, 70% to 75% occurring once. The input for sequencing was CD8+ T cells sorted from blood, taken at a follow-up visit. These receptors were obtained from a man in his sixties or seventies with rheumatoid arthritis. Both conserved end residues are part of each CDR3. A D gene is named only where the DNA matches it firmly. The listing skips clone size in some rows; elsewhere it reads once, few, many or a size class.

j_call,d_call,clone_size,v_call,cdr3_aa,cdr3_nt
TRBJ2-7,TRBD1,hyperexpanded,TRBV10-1,CASRQDRGSYEQYF,TGCGCCAGCCGTCAGGACAGGGGTTCCTACGAGCAGTACTTC
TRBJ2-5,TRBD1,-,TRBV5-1,CASSLGGQGQETQYF,TGCGCCAGCAGCTTGGGCGGACAGGGCCAAGAGACCCAGTACTTC
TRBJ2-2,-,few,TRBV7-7,CASSLEAVPGELFF,TGTGCCAGCAGCCTAGAAGCCGTACCCGGGGAGCTGTTTTTT
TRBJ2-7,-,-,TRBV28,CVSSPRGHEQYF,TGTGTCAGCAGTCCCAGGGGCCACGAGCAGTACTTC
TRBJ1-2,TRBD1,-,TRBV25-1,CASSTGTGAGYTF,TGTGCCAGCAGTACCGGGACAGGGGCCGGCTACACCTTC
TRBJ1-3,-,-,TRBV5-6,CASSLWGRTRTGNTIYF,TGTGCCAGCAGCTTGTGGGGCCGCACTCGAACTGGAAACACCATATATTTT
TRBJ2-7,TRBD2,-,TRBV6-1,CASSEDGRVLSYEQYF,TGTGCCAGCAGTGAAGACGGGAGGGTCCTCTCCTACGAGCAGTACTTC
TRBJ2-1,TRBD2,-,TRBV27,CASGDRDRGLAGRYNEQFF,TGTGCCAGCGGGGACCGGGACAGGGGACTAGCGGGTAGATACAATGAGCAGTTCTTC
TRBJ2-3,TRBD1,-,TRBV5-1,CASSWGTGTGSLDTQYF,TGCGCCAGCAGCTGGGGAACCGGGACAGGTTCATTAGATACGCAGTATTTT
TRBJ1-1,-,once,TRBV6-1,CASNGGIEAFF,TGTGCCAGCAACGGGGGGATTGAAGCTTTCTTT
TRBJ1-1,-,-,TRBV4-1,CASSQYSGNTEAFF,TGCGCCAGCAGCCAATATAGCGGGAACACTGAAGCTTTCTTT
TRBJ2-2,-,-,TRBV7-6,CASSLAGESTGELFF,TGTGCCAGCAGCTTAGCCGGAGAATCCACCGGGGAGCTGTTTTTT
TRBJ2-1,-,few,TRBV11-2,CASSRRQVLSSEQFF,TGTGCCAGCAGCCGAAGACAGGTCCTATCTAGTGAGCAGTTCTTC
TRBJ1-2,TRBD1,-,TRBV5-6,CASSLAPQGALYDGYTF,TGTGCCAGCAGCTTGGCCCCCCAGGGGGCGTTGTATGATGGCTACACCTTC
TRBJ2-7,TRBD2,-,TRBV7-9,CASSSLTSQYEQYF,TGTGCCAGCAGTTCCCTGACTAGCCAATACGAGCAGTACTTC